The text below deals with one T cell receptor (beta chain). Its antigen is currently not known. No much larger clone is present one base from it, and per-base qualities are unavailable. This sample includes further DNA sequences coding for the same CDR3. From V the trimming removes 2 bases and from J it removes 0 bases, while the gene matches leave 0 bases of the junction unaccounted for. The CDR3 contains 15 residues, cysteine and phenylalanine counted. The read is trimmed to its CDR3 DNA, 45 bases read in frame from base 1. CDR1 MNHNS and CDR2 SASEGT are derived from the germline V gene. Rearranged CDR3 beta regions were amplified from genomic DNA with multiplex V and J primers using the immunoSEQ TRB Survey service. To keep sequencing depth equal across samples, survey-level depth of up to 500,000 reads per sample was applied. Libraries were purified, pooled and sequenced on Illumina technology. The paper's data handling went like this. immunoSEQ online tools were used for productive clonality, sample overlap, pairwise scatters, CDR3 beta length, V/D/J gene usage and productiveness. Calculated diversity was the number of unique rearrangements divided by total templates times 100; Shannon and Simpson indices were also computed. Principal component analysis was performed on Z-score normalized data with the R prcomp function and the ggbiplot package. Morisita's index was used to measure clonal overlap between blood and rectum within each subject. This immuneACCESS table, as held by TCRdb, lists in-frame sequences with V and J called but not all clones. Of the missing ones, under half trace to an unresolved V gene in checked studies; the others have no known cause. Clone size and the V and J calls come from that table; the DNA yielded D and trimming. Present in this sample are fewer than 25,000 clones, about 65% of which were seen just once. The biggest ten clones account for 15% to 17% of the sample.

This specimen belongs to a study of pediatric ulcerative colitis (dated by TCRdb to about 2019). General notes on the study: Fewer than 10 ulcerative colitis patients had pancolitis and two had left-sided colitis, with histology consistent with ulcerative colitis in all. By Pediatric Ulcerative Colitis Activity Index, mild disease was classified in a couple of patients, moderate disease in several and acute severe colitis in three. Nine or ten newly diagnosed, treatment-naive pediatric ulcerative colitis patients and a handful of non-IBD control children each provided paired blood and rectal samples. Broad study findings and their caveats: For technical reasons, the blood samples of a couple of patients yielded substantially fewer templates, so those samples were excluded from the blood-rectal overlap analysis. Blood-derived T cells may have been included in the rectal pinch biopsies, particularly in patients with overt colitis. Controls, mild-moderate and acute severe colitis patients were separated by rectal repertoire features, and reduced rectal diversity due to clonal expansions was observed in acute severe colitis. A couple of rectal CDR3 clonotypes were found in every ulcerative colitis patient but in no control. Repertoires were derived from total lymphocyte DNA, so rare subsets such as regulatory T cells may have patterns not reflected. With only a handful of individuals, the healthy control group was small. Significantly higher autologous blood-rectal clonal overlap was found in ulcerative colitis patients than in controls, which suggested increased T cell trafficking to inflamed tissue.

During colonoscopy, one to two rectal pinch biopsies were obtained for research purposes. Before the diagnostic colonoscopy, none of the ulcerative colitis patients had been given any immunosuppressive medication. Before DNA isolation, rectal biopsies were subjected to proteinase K digestion. The Wizard kit (Promega) was used to extract genomic DNA from both blood and intestinal samples. The sequenced sample consisted of gut tissue. The sequence links TRBV6-1 to TRBJ2-7; TRBD2 fits 11 bases in the junction. This sequence was found in a boy aged 5-17 years with severe ulcerative colitis. The CDR3 in this case is CASSELAGGSYEQYF. The DNA is TGTGCCAGCAGTGAACTAGCGGGGGGCTCCTACGAGCAGTACTTC.